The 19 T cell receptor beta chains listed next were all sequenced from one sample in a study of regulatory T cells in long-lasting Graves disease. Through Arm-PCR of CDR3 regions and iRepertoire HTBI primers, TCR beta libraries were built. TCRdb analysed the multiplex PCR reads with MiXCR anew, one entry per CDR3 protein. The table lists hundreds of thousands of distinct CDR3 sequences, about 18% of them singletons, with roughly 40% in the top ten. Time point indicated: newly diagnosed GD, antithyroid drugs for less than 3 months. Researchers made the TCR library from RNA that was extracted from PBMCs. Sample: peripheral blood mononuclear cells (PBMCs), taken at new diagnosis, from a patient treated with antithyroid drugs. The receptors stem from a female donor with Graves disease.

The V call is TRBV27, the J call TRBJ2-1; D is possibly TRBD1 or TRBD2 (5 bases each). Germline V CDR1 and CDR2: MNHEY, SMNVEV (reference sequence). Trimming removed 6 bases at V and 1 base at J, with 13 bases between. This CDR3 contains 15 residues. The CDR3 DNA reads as TGTGCCAGCAGATTCTCGGGGCGATCCTACAATGAGCAGTTCTTC. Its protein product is CASRFSGRSYNEQFF.

The CDR3: CASSIPGTAYNEQFF. CDR3 bases: TGTGCCAGCAGTATCCCCGGGACGGCCTACAATGAGCAGTTCTTC. The chain joins TRBV25-1 to TRBJ2-1; D could derive from TRBD1 or TRBD2 (5 bases each). Per germline, CDR1 MGHDK and CDR2 SYGVNS. V lost 5 bases and J 2 bases, leaving 13 bases between the germline ends. This CDR3 has 15 amino acids.

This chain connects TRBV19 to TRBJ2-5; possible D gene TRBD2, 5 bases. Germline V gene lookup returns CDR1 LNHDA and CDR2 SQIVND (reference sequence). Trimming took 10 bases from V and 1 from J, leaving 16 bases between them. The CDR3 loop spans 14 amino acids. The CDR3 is CATKVGLFQETQYF. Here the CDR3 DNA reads TGTGCCACCAAAGTTGGACTCTTCCAAGAGACCCAGTACTTC. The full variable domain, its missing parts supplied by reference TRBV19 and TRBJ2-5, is DGGITQSPKYLFRKEGQNVTLSCEQNLNHDAMYWYRQDPGQGLRLIYYSQIVNDFQKGDIAEGYSVSREKKESFPLTVTSAQKNPTAFYLCATKVGLFQETQYFGPGTRLLVL.

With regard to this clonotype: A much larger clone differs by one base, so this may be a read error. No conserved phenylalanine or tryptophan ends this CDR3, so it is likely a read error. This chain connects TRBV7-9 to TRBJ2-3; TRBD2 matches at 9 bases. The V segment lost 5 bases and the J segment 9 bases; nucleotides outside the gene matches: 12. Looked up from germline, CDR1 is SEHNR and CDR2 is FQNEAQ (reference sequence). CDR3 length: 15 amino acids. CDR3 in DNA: TGTGCCAGCAGCCCGATCATAGCGGGAGACAGAACGCAGTATTTG. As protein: CASSPIIAGDRTQYL.

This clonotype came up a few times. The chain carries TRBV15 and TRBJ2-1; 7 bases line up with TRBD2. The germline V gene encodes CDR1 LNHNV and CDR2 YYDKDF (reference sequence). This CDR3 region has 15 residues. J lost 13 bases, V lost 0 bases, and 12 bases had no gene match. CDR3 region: CATSRDGAGAGGQFF. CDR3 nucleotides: TGTGCCACCAGCAGAGATGGCGCGGGAGCCGGTGGTCAGTTCTTC.

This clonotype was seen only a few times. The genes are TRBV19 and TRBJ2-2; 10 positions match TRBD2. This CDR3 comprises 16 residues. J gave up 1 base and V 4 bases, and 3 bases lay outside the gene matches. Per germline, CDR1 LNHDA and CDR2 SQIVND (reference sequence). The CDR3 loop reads CASSTRTSGNTGELFF. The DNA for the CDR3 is TGTGCCAGTAGTACCCGGACTAGCGGGAACACCGGGGAGCTGTTTTTT. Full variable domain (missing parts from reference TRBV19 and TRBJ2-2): DGGITQSPKYLFRKEGQNVTLSCEQNLNHDAMYWYRQDPGQGLRLIYYSQIVNDFQKGDIAEGYSVSREKKESFPLTVTSAQKNPTAFYLCASSTRTSGNTGELFFGEGSRLTVL.

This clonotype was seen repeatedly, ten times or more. CDR3: CASSLDLRGQLRDEQFF. In nucleotides, the CDR3 is TGTGCCAGCAGCTTAGATCTAAGGGGACAGCTTCGGGATGAGCAGTTCTTC. The genes are TRBV7-8 and TRBJ2-1; 7 positions agree with TRBD1. The CDR3 sequence is 17 residues long. Per germline, CDR1 SGHVS and CDR2 FQNEAQ. Losses at the gene ends were 1 base for V and 8 bases for J; bases not matched to a gene: 14.

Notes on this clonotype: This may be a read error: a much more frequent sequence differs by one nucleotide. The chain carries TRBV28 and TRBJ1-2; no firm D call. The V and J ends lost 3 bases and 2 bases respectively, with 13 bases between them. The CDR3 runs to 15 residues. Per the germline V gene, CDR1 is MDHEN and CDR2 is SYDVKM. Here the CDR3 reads CASSFSLQWNYGYTF. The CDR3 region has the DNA TGTGCCAGCAGTTTTTCCCTACAGTGGAACTATGGCTACACCTTC.

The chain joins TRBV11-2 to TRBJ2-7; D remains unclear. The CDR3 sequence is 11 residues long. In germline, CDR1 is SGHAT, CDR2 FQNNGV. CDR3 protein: CASSLGLELYV. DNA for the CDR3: TGTGCCAGCAGCTTAGGCCTCGAGCTGTACGTC.

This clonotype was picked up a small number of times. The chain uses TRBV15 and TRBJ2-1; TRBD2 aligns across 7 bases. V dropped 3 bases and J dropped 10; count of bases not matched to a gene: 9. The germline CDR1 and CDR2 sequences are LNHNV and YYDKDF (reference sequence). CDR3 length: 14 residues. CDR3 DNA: TGTGCCACCAGCAGTGGAACGGGGGGAACCGAGCAGTTCTTC. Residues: CATSSGTGGTEQFF.

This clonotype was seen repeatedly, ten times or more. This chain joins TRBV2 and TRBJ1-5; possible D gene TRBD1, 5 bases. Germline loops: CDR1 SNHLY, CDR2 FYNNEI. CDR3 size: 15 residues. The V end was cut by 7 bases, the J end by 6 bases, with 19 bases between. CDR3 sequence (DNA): TGTGCCAGCACCTTGATGGGAGGGGTGGGTCAGCCCCAGCATTTT. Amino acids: CASTLMGGVGQPQHF.

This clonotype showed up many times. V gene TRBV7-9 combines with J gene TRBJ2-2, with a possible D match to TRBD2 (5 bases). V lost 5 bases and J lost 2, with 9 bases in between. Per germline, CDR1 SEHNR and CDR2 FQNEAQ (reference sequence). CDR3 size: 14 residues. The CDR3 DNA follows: TGTGCCAGCAGCCTTAGCGTAAACACCGGGGAGCTGTTTTTT. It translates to CASSLSVNTGELFF.

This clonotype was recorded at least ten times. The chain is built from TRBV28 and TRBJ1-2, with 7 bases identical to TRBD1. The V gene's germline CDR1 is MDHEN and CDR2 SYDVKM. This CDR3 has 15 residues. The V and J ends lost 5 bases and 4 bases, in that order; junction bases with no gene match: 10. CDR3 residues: CASSSRGAGVYGYTF. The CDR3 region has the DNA TGTGCCAGCAGTAGCAGGGGGGCAGGGGTCTATGGCTACACCTTC.

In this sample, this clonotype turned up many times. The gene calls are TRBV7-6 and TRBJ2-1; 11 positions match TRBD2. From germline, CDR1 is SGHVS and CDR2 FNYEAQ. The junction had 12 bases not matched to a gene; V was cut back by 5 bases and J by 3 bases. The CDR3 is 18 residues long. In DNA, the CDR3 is TGTGCCAGCAGCCGAAAGACGGGACTAGCGGCCAACTACAATGAGCAGTTCTTC. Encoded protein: CASSRKTGLAANYNEQFF.

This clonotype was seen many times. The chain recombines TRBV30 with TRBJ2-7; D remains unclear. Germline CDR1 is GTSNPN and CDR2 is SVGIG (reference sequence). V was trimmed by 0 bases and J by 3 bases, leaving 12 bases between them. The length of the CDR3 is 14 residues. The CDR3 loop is CAWSVRYRDYEQYF. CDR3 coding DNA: TGTGCCTGGAGTGTACGTTATAGGGACTACGAGCAGTACTTC.

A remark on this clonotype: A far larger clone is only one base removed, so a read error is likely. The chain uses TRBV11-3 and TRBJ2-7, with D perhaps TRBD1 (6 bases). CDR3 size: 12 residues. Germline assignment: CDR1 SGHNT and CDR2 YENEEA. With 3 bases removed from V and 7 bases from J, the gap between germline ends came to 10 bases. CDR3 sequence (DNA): TGTGCCAGCAGCTTCTTAGACAGGGAGCAGTACTTC. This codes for CASSFLDREQYF.

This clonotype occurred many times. DNA of the CDR3: TGTGCCAGCAGTGAACCCCCCAGACTCATATCCAATCAGCCCCAGCATTTT. Translating it yields CASSEPPRLISNQPQHF. The chain is built from TRBV6-1 and TRBJ1-5; no firm D call. Trimming removed 2 bases from V and 3 bases from J, with 17 bases in between. In germline, CDR1 is MNHNS, CDR2 SASEGT. The CDR3 covers 17 residues.

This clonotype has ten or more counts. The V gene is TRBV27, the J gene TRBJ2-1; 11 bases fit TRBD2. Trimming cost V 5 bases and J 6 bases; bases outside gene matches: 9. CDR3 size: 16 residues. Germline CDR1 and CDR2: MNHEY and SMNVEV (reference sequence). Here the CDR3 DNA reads TGTGCCAGCAGTCCTATCGGACTAGCGGGTTTCAATGAGCAGTTCTTC. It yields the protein CASSPIGLAGFNEQFF.

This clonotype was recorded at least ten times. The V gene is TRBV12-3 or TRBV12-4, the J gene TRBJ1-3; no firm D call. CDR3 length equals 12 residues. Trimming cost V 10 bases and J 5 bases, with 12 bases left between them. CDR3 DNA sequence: TGTGCCACCACAACACATCGAAACACCATATATTTT. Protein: CATTTHRNTIYF.